A selection of T cell receptor beta chains follows, all from one sample in a study of blood T cell repertoires in COVID-19. Measured with immunoSEQ multiplex PCR; TCRdb has only the in-frame clones, and not every one. The table has about 210,000 clones, 88% seen once. Specimen: peripheral blood. The origin of the receptors is a man aged 18 to 30 with active or convalescent COVID-19. The CDR3 runs from the conserved cysteine through the conserved F or W. D genes are given only for firm matches. Some rows mark clone size as missing; the rest say once, few, many or name a class of expanded clone.

d_call: TRBD1
v_call: TRBV3-1/TRBV3-2
clone_size: .
j_call: TRBJ1-2
cdr3_aa: CASSRDRDYGYTF
cdr3_nt: TGTGCCAGCAGCCGGGACAGGGACTATGGCTACACCTTC

d_call: .
v_call: TRBV19
clone_size: .
j_call: TRBJ1-2
cdr3_aa: CASTRGGSYGYTF
cdr3_nt: TGTGCCAGTACTCGAGGTGGCAGCTATGGCTACACCTTC

d_call: .
v_call: TRBV7-8
clone_size: .
j_call: TRBJ1-2
cdr3_aa: CASSLDRNNYGYTF
cdr3_nt: TGTGCCAGCAGCTTAGACAGAAACAACTATGGCTACACCTTC

d_call: .
v_call: TRBV7-2
clone_size: .
j_call: TRBJ1-5
cdr3_aa: CASSLLGQGSNQPQHF
cdr3_nt: TGTGCCAGCAGCTTATTGGGGCAGGGAAGCAATCAGCCCCAGCATTTT

d_call: TRBD2
v_call: TRBV27
clone_size: .
j_call: TRBJ2-4
cdr3_aa: CASSLMAGGSKNIQYF
cdr3_nt: TGTGCCAGCAGTTTAATGGCGGGAGGGAGCAAAAACATTCAGTACTTC

d_call: TRBD1
v_call: TRBV4-3
clone_size: once
j_call: TRBJ1-5
cdr3_aa: CASSQDSGTGLNQPQHF
cdr3_nt: TGCGCCAGCAGCCAAGACTCCGGGACAGGCCTGAATCAGCCCCAGCATTTT

d_call: TRBD2
v_call: TRBV11-3
clone_size: .
j_call: TRBJ2-1
cdr3_aa: CASSLASGGEQFF
cdr3_nt: TGTGCCAGCAGCTTAGCTAGCGGGGGAGAGCAGTTCTTC

d_call: .
v_call: TRBV28
clone_size: .
j_call: TRBJ2-7
cdr3_aa: CASSFPGVDEQYF
cdr3_nt: TGTGCCAGCAGTTTCCCAGGGGTGGACGAGCAGTACTTC

d_call: .
v_call: TRBV30
clone_size: .
j_call: TRBJ2-5
cdr3_aa: CAWSLGSRGKETQYF
cdr3_nt: TGTGCCTGGAGCTTGGGGAGTCGGGGAAAAGAGACCCAGTACTTC

d_call: .
v_call: TRBV6-1
clone_size: .
j_call: TRBJ2-1
cdr3_aa: CASSEVGGQSYNEQFF
cdr3_nt: TGTGCCAGCAGTGAAGTGGGGGGGCAAAGCTACAATGAGCAGTTCTTC

d_call: .
v_call: TRBV6-2/TRBV6-3
clone_size: .
j_call: TRBJ2-2
cdr3_aa: CASSLQPLANTGELFF
cdr3_nt: TGTGCCAGCAGTTTACAACCCCTCGCGAACACCGGGGAGCTGTTTTTT

d_call: .
v_call: TRBV11-2
clone_size: .
j_call: TRBJ2-7
cdr3_aa: CASSFDSDEQYF
cdr3_nt: TGTGCCAGCAGCTTCGATTCGGACGAGCAGTACTTC

d_call: .
v_call: TRBV12-3/TRBV12-4
clone_size: .
j_call: TRBJ1-1
cdr3_aa: CASSFTLSEAFF
cdr3_nt: TGTGCCAGCAGTTTCACGTTAAGCGAAGCTTTCTTT

d_call: TRBD1
v_call: TRBV27
clone_size: .
j_call: TRBJ1-2
cdr3_aa: CASSFGDRVNYGYTF
cdr3_nt: TGTGCCAGCAGTTTTGGGGACAGGGTTAACTATGGCTACACCTTC

d_call: TRBD2
v_call: TRBV4-2
clone_size: .
j_call: TRBJ2-2
cdr3_aa: CASSQDLKKRTTSRFGELFF
cdr3_nt: TGTGCCAGCAGCCAAGATCTCAAAAAAAGGACGACTAGCAGGTTCGGGGAGCTGTTTTTT

d_call: TRBD1
v_call: TRBV27
clone_size: .
j_call: TRBJ1-2
cdr3_aa: CASSSSDSSKGAGYGYTF
cdr3_nt: TGTGCCAGCAGTTCCTCGGATTCGAGTAAGGGGGCGGGCTATGGCTACACCTTC

d_call: TRBD1
v_call: TRBV6-1
clone_size: .
j_call: TRBJ2-7
cdr3_aa: CASSEGGQGYEQYF
cdr3_nt: TGTGCCAGCAGTGAAGGAGGACAGGGTTACGAGCAGTACTTC

d_call: TRBD2
v_call: TRBV6-1
clone_size: once
j_call: TRBJ2-3
cdr3_aa: CASSDILAGGVADTQYF
cdr3_nt: TGTGCCAGCAGTGATATACTAGCGGGAGGTGTGGCAGATACGCAGTATTTT

d_call: .
v_call: TRBV2
clone_size: .
j_call: TRBJ1-1
cdr3_aa: CASSGRSAKAFF
cdr3_nt: TGTGCCAGCAGTGGAAGAAGCGCCAAAGCTTTCTTT

d_call: .
v_call: TRBV7-2
clone_size: .
j_call: TRBJ2-7
cdr3_aa: CASSLEGRVAQAYEQYF
cdr3_nt: TGTGCCAGCAGCTTAGAAGGCAGGGTGGCTCAGGCCTACGAGCAGTACTTC

d_call: TRBD1
v_call: TRBV9
clone_size: .
j_call: TRBJ1-2
cdr3_aa: CASSVSTGDYGYTF
cdr3_nt: TGTGCCAGCAGCGTTTCGACAGGGGACTATGGCTACACCTTC

d_call: TRBD2
v_call: TRBV29-1
clone_size: .
j_call: TRBJ2-7
cdr3_aa: CSVRLAAYEQYF
cdr3_nt: TGCAGCGTCCGACTAGCGGCCTACGAGCAGTACTTC

d_call: TRBD1
v_call: TRBV6-1
clone_size: .
j_call: TRBJ2-7
cdr3_aa: CASSDPGQGSEQYF
cdr3_nt: TGTGCCAGCAGTGATCCGGGACAGGGTAGCGAGCAGTACTTC

d_call: TRBD2
v_call: TRBV24-1
clone_size: once
j_call: TRBJ2-1
cdr3_aa: CATSDRGTSGRNGNEQFF
cdr3_nt: TGTGCCACCAGTGACCGGGGGACTAGCGGGAGGAATGGGAATGAGCAGTTCTTC

d_call: TRBD2
v_call: TRBV4-2
clone_size: .
j_call: TRBJ2-3
cdr3_aa: CASSPAGGSADTQYF
cdr3_nt: TGTGCCAGCAGCCCCGCAGGCGGGAGCGCAGATACGCAGTATTTT

d_call: TRBD2
v_call: TRBV28
clone_size: .
j_call: TRBJ2-7
cdr3_aa: CASTRREGRYEQYF
cdr3_nt: TGTGCCAGCACCCGGCGGGAGGGCCGCTACGAGCAGTACTTC

d_call: TRBD1
v_call: TRBV5-1
clone_size: .
j_call: TRBJ1-1
cdr3_aa: CASRDQTGVNTEAFF
cdr3_nt: TGCGCCAGCAGGGACCAGACAGGGGTAAACACTGAAGCTTTCTTT

d_call: .
v_call: TRBV28
clone_size: .
j_call: TRBJ1-1
cdr3_aa: CASTPPGFIEAFF
cdr3_nt: TGTGCCAGCACCCCCCCAGGATTTATTGAAGCTTTCTTT

d_call: .
v_call: TRBV3-1/TRBV3-2
clone_size: .
j_call: TRBJ2-2
cdr3_aa: CASSQAGATGELFF
cdr3_nt: TGTGCCAGCAGCCAAGCAGGGGCGACCGGGGAGCTGTTTTTT

d_call: .
v_call: TRBV19
clone_size: once
j_call: TRBJ2-3
cdr3_aa: CASSVGGTDTQYF
cdr3_nt: TGTGCCAGTAGTGTCGGGGGAACAGATACGCAGTATTTT

d_call: .
v_call: TRBV23-1
clone_size: .
j_call: TRBJ1-5
cdr3_aa: CASRQGWESSNQPQHF
cdr3_nt: TGCGCCAGCAGACAGGGTTGGGAGTCTAGCAATCAGCCCCAGCATTTT

d_call: .
v_call: TRBV6-5
clone_size: .
j_call: TRBJ2-2
cdr3_aa: CASSYGQGNTGELFF
cdr3_nt: TGTGCCAGCAGTTACGGGCAGGGAAACACCGGGGAGCTGTTTTTT

d_call: .
v_call: TRBV7-2
clone_size: .
j_call: TRBJ1-2
cdr3_aa: CASSLGVVVRGYGYTF
cdr3_nt: TGTGCCAGCAGCTTAGGAGTCGTAGTTAGGGGCTATGGCTACACCTTC

d_call: TRBD2
v_call: TRBV27
clone_size: .
j_call: TRBJ2-1
cdr3_aa: CASSSYSEGLAPEQFF
cdr3_nt: TGTGCCAGCAGTTCGTATTCGGAGGGACTAGCACCTGAGCAGTTCTTC

d_call: .
v_call: TRBV3-1/TRBV3-2
clone_size: .
j_call: TRBJ1-3
cdr3_aa: CASNNPGHSTGNTIYF
cdr3_nt: TGTGCCAGCAACAACCCGGGACACTCTACTGGAAACACCATATATTTT

d_call: TRBD2
v_call: TRBV19
clone_size: .
j_call: TRBJ2-3
cdr3_aa: CASSIAGGMTDTQYF
cdr3_nt: TGTGCCAGTAGTATAGCGGGAGGGATGACAGATACGCAGTATTTT

d_call: .
v_call: TRBV12-3/TRBV12-4
clone_size: .
j_call: TRBJ1-1
cdr3_aa: CASSTGFPTEAFF
cdr3_nt: TGTGCCAGCAGTACAGGGTTTCCCACTGAAGCTTTCTTT

d_call: TRBD2
v_call: TRBV6-1
clone_size: .
j_call: TRBJ2-7
cdr3_aa: CASSEGLAGWKEQYF
cdr3_nt: TGTGCCAGCAGTGAAGGCCTAGCGGGTTGGAAGGAGCAGTACTTC

d_call: .
v_call: TRBV6-5
clone_size: .
j_call: TRBJ1-3
cdr3_aa: CASSYIPGQGNTIYF
cdr3_nt: TGTGCCAGCAGTTACATTCCAGGGCAAGGAAACACCATATATTTT

d_call: .
v_call: TRBV5-1
clone_size: .
j_call: TRBJ1-1
cdr3_aa: CASSLSRNTEAFF
cdr3_nt: TGCGCCAGCAGCTTAAGCCGGAACACTGAAGCTTTCTTT

d_call: .
v_call: TRBV10-2
clone_size: few
j_call: TRBJ2-3
cdr3_aa: CASSESPTSTDTQYF
cdr3_nt: TGCGCCAGCAGTGAGTCGCCAACTAGCACAGATACGCAGTATTTT

d_call: TRBD2
v_call: TRBV15
clone_size: few
j_call: TRBJ2-3
cdr3_aa: CATVERGGRTDTQYF
cdr3_nt: TGTGCCACCGTGGAGCGCGGGGGGCGCACAGATACGCAGTATTTT

d_call: TRBD2
v_call: TRBV5-5
clone_size: .
j_call: TRBJ2-7
cdr3_aa: CASSLGLADAYEQYF
cdr3_nt: TGTGCCAGCAGCTTGGGACTAGCGGATGCCTACGAGCAGTACTTC

d_call: .
v_call: TRBV10-1
clone_size: .
j_call: TRBJ1-1
cdr3_aa: CASSMTAAEAFF
cdr3_nt: TGCGCCAGCAGTATGACAGCTGCTGAAGCTTTCTTT

d_call: TRBD1
v_call: TRBV11-3
clone_size: .
j_call: TRBJ1-1
cdr3_aa: CASSPGQDGTEAFF
cdr3_nt: TGTGCCAGCAGCCCGGGACAGGATGGCACTGAAGCTTTCTTT

d_call: TRBD1
v_call: TRBV29-1
clone_size: .
j_call: TRBJ1-3
cdr3_aa: CSVEGQGPNTIYF
cdr3_nt: TGCAGCGTCGAGGGACAGGGGCCGAACACCATATATTTT

d_call: .
v_call: TRBV5-8
clone_size: .
j_call: TRBJ1-5
cdr3_aa: CASSLGAGKGNQPQHF
cdr3_nt: TGTGCCAGCAGCTTGGGTGCAGGTAAAGGCAATCAGCCCCAGCATTTT

d_call: .
v_call: TRBV7-2
clone_size: .
j_call: TRBJ1-5
cdr3_aa: CASSLDNRNYQPQHF
cdr3_nt: TGTGCCAGCAGCTTAGATAACAGAAACTATCAGCCCCAGCATTTT

d_call: .
v_call: TRBV4-1
clone_size: .
j_call: TRBJ1-1
cdr3_aa: CASSQDLGGVTEAFF
cdr3_nt: TGCGCCAGCAGCCAAGATCTTGGCGGGGTCACTGAAGCTTTCTTT

d_call: .
v_call: TRBV29-1
clone_size: .
j_call: TRBJ2-7
cdr3_aa: CSVGWGQSYEQYF
cdr3_nt: TGCAGCGTTGGTTGGGGGCAGTCCTACGAGCAGTACTTC

d_call: TRBD2
v_call: TRBV6-2/TRBV6-3
clone_size: .
j_call: TRBJ2-7
cdr3_aa: CASSYPLAGGRGQYF
cdr3_nt: TGTGCCAGCAGTTACCCACTAGCGGGAGGAAGGGGGCAGTACTTC

d_call: TRBD1
v_call: TRBV15
clone_size: .
j_call: TRBJ1-2
cdr3_aa: CATSTANLQGAGGYTF
cdr3_nt: TGTGCCACCTCTACTGCGAATCTACAGGGGGCAGGCGGCTACACCTTC